This T cell receptor beta chain originates from a study of human T cells and chemical hapten exposure. Study-wide findings and caveats: Every donor had alopecia, and their immune response may therefore differ from healthy people's.

TCRdb reprocessed the RACE reads with MiXCR, giving one entry per CDR3 protein. The profile shows about 40,000 distinct CDR3 sequences, about 3% of them singletons. Trimming at V came to 5 bases and at J to 0 bases, leaving 10 bases not matched to a gene. The CDR3 loop spans 17 amino acids. This clonotype was recorded at least ten times. Its antigen is not identified. Specified time point: patch test 2, 6 weeks after DPC sensitization. Treatment described: therapeutic diphenylcyclopropenone sensitization with weekly scalp DPC. This rearrangement joins TRBV12-3 or TRBV12-4 to TRBJ1-5; 7 nucleotides agree with TRBD1. This specimen was whole blood, taken in connection with sensitization to the hapten diphenylcyclopropenone (DPC). The clonotype comes from a man in his forties with alopecia areata. Some clones in this sample may be carry-over from other donors' samples. Written as DNA, the CDR3 is TGTGCCAGCAGTCCGAACAGGGGAGATTATAGCAATCAGCCCCAGCATTTT. Protein: CASSPNRGDYSNQPQHF.